These T cell receptor beta chains were read from a single sample in a study of T cells after yellow fever vaccination. TCRdb re-derived calls from the 5' RACE reads in MiXCR, one entry per CDR3 protein. The sample consists of more than 450,000 distinct CDR3 sequences, just over 20% of them appearing once. The starting material was PBMCs, obtained approximately 20 days after the first yellow fever vaccination. The receptor source for this set is a man younger than 35 who received the YFV17D yellow fever vaccine. The CDR3 runs from the conserved cysteine through the conserved F or W. A D gene is named only where the DNA matches it firmly. Size values are once, few and many counts, or a class for expanded clones, and some rows have none.

V gene	clone size	D gene	J gene	CDR3 DNA	CDR3 protein
TRBV5-1	few	NA	TRBJ1-6	TGCGCCAGCAGCTTGGGCGGCCTAAACCTACCGGGACCGCTCGGTCCCGATTCACCCCTCCACTTT	CASSLGGLNLPGPLGPDSPLHF
TRBV7-3	NA	TRBD2	TRBJ2-2	TGTGCCAGCAGCTTAAGCCCGAGCGGGGGGGCCGGCACCGGGGAGCTGTTTTTT	CASSLSPSGGAGTGELFF
TRBV29-1	NA	NA	TRBJ2-1	TGCAGCGTTGAGTTGGCGGGGGCACCGAACAATGAGCAGTTCTTC	CSVELAGAPNNEQFF
TRBV7-2	NA	NA	TRBJ1-1	TGTGCCAGCAGCCCAAGGCTGGGATATAGGACTGAAGCTTTCTTT	CASSPRLGYRTEAFF
TRBV25-1	few	NA	TRBJ2-4	TGTGCCAGCAGAGTGATGAGGCCCGACCGGGTTCAGTACTTC	CASRVMRPDRVQYF
TRBV4-1	NA	NA	TRBJ2-7	TGCGCCAGCAGCCAAGATCGACGGGGATACTACGAGCAGTACTTC	CASSQDRRGYYEQYF
TRBV12-3/TRBV12-4	few	TRBD1	TRBJ2-5	TGTGCCAGCACCGACAGGGGGAAGAACCAAGAGACCCAGTACTTC	CASTDRGKNQETQYF
TRBV3-1	NA	NA	TRBJ2-2	TGTACCATCAGTTTCCTCGCTAGCCTGTTCGCGAACACCGGGGAGCTGTTTTTT	CTISFLASLFANTGELFF
TRBV12-3/TRBV12-4	many	TRBD1	TRBJ2-1	TGTGCCAGCGGTCCGACAGGGCCCGGGATTGAGCAGTTCTTC	CASGPTGPGIEQFF
TRBV11-1	NA	NA	TRBJ2-6	TGTGCCAGCAGCTTTCATTGGGGTGGCAGGGGTCTAGCCGGGGCCAACGTCCTGACTTTC	CASSFHWGGRGLAGANVLTF
TRBV7-8	NA	TRBD2	TRBJ2-3	TGTGCCAGCAGCCGCGATCTAGCGGGGATTGGGACAGATACGCAGTATTTT	CASSRDLAGIGTDTQYF
TRBV3-1	NA	NA	TRBJ2-2	TGTGCCAGCAGCCAGAGCCTAACAGGGACCGGGGAGCTGTTTTTT	CASSQSLTGTGELFF
TRBV28	many	TRBD2	TRBJ2-1	TGTGCCAGCAGTTTATCGGGGGGGAATGAGCAGTTCTTC	CASSLSGGNEQFF
TRBV30	few	NA	TRBJ2-7	TGTGCCTCTACTTCTGGGACTTCCTACGAGCAGTACTTC	CASTSGTSYEQYF
TRBV7-8	NA	TRBD1	TRBJ1-1	TGTGCCAGCAGCTTATATAGGGGGCGCCGCACTGAAGCTTTCTTT	CASSLYRGRRTEAFF
TRBV21-1	NA	NA	TRBJ2-1	TGTGCCAGCAGCGAACACCGGGACAGGGATCTTCATGAGCAGTTCTTC	CASSEHRDRDLHEQFF
TRBV3-1	NA	TRBD2	TRBJ2-5	TGTGCCAGCAGCCAACTTACAGGGCTAGCGGGACTCCAAGAGACCCAGTACTTC	CASSQLTGLAGLQETQYF
TRBV25-1	once	NA	TRBJ1-1	TGTGCCAGCAGTGATGGGCCGAACACTGAAGCTTTCTTT	CASSDGPNTEAFF
TRBV9	few	NA	TRBJ2-1	TGTGCCAGCAGCGCACGGACAGTCAAGACCTACAATGAGCAGTTCTTC	CASSARTVKTYNEQFF
TRBV5-1	NA	TRBD1	TRBJ2-7	TGCGCCAGGGACCGGGACAGAGACTACGAGCAGTACTTC	CARDRDRDYEQYF
TRBV12-3/TRBV12-4	few	NA	TRBJ1-6	TGTGCCAGCAGTTTACCGGGGGCTCGGTCACCCCTCCACTTT	CASSLPGARSPLHF
TRBV2	NA	NA	TRBJ2-1	TGTGCCAGCAGGGAAAATGAGCAGTTCTTC	CASRENEQFF
TRBV27	few	NA	TRBJ2-3	TGTGCCAGCATGACCTGGGCACCGACAGATACGCAGTATTTT	CASMTWAPTDTQYF
TRBV7-9	few	NA	TRBJ2-1	TGTGCCAGCAGCTCACCACCGATCGCTGGAGCTCCGTTCTTC	CASSSPPIAGAPFF
TRBV25-1	few	NA	TRBJ2-5	TGTGCCAGCGTTCCCATAGAGGGTGTGGAGACCCAGTACTTC	CASVPIEGVETQYF
TRBV12-3/TRBV12-4	NA	TRBD1	TRBJ2-7	TGTGCCAGCAGTCTGGGACAGGGGGTCCTCGAGCAGTACTTC	CASSLGQGVLEQYF
TRBV18	few	TRBD2	TRBJ2-5	TGTGCCAGCTCACCGAATAGCGGGGGAGAAGAGACCCAGTACTTC	CASSPNSGGEETQYF
TRBV5-1	NA	NA	TRBJ2-5	TGCGCCAGCAGCTTTGAACAAACTGCGCGAGAGACCCAGTACTTC	CASSFEQTARETQYF
TRBV7-9	few	NA	TRBJ2-2	TGTGCCAGCAGCCCCCGGACTAAGGGCACCGGGGAGCTGTTTTTT	CASSPRTKGTGELFF
TRBV4-3	NA	TRBD2	TRBJ2-5	TGCGCCAGCAGTTTTGGACTAGTCGGAGAGACCCAGTACTTC	CASSFGLVGETQYF
TRBV3-1	many	NA	TRBJ1-1	TGTGCCAGCAGCCAAGGGGTGAACACTGAAGCTTTCTTT	CASSQGVNTEAFF
TRBV6-2/TRBV6-3	few	NA	TRBJ2-2	TGTGCCAGCAGTCACTCGCGCGGCAACACCGGGGAGCTGTTTTTT	CASSHSRGNTGELFF
TRBV13	many	NA	TRBJ2-3	TGTGCCAGCAGCTTAGACGCAGATACGCAGTATTTT	CASSLDADTQYF
TRBV7-8	many	NA	TRBJ2-3	TGTGCCAGCAGCTTAGATCAGCCTCGCCCCGGAGATACGCAGTATTTT	CASSLDQPRPGDTQYF
TRBV7-2	few	TRBD1	TRBJ1-5	TGTGCCAGCAGCTTAGCGGTCAGGGGGTTCCATCAGCCCCAGCATTTT	CASSLAVRGFHQPQHF
TRBV7-9	many	NA	TRBJ2-7	TGTGCCAGCAGCTTGCTGACGGACTCCTACGAGCAGTACTTC	CASSLLTDSYEQYF
TRBV5-1	NA	NA	TRBJ2-1	TGCGCCAGCAGCGCGGGACAGCCGCTCTACAATGAGCAGTTCTTC	CASSAGQPLYNEQFF
TRBV7-8	NA	TRBD1	TRBJ2-1	TGTGCCAGCAGCTTCAGTGGGACAGTTTACAATGAGCAGTTCTTC	CASSFSGTVYNEQFF
TRBV20-1	few	TRBD1	TRBJ1-1	TGCAGTGCTAGTGGTAACAGGGGGAACACTGAAGCTTTCTTT	CSASGNRGNTEAFF
TRBV5-1	few	TRBD1	TRBJ2-3	TGCGCCAGCAGCTACCAACAGGGGGCTACGCAGTATTTT	CASSYQQGATQYF
TRBV19	NA	TRBD1	TRBJ2-5	TGTGCCAGTAGAGACCTTGGACAGGGGGGCCCTCAAGAGACCCAGTACTTC	CASRDLGQGGPQETQYF
TRBV10-3	few	TRBD1	TRBJ1-2	TGTGCCATCAGTGATCGGGACAGGGATGGCTACACCTTC	CAISDRDRDGYTF
TRBV7-3	NA	NA	TRBJ2-1	TGTGCCAGCAGCTTAACGTTCGGAAATGAGCAGTTCTTC	CASSLTFGNEQFF
TRBV28	few	NA	TRBJ1-1	TGTGCCAGCGACGGGGCCGCTGAAGCTTTCTTT	CASDGAAEAFF
TRBV4-2	few	TRBD1	TRBJ1-4	TGTGCCAGCAGCCAAGAAAGGGGGCTAGGTGAAAAACTGTTTTTT	CASSQERGLGEKLFF